This T cell receptor (beta chain) originates from a study of shared clonotypes between healthy human individuals. The germline V gene has CDR1 LNHDA and CDR2 SQIVND (reference sequence). Between the trimmed V and J ends, which lost 3 bases and 5 bases, there was a span of 11 bases. The CDR3 has 14 residues. Sequencing was performed with immunoSEQ multiplex PCR; in TCRdb, only in-frame clones are kept and a portion is missing. Among under 600,000 clones listed, more than 95% were seen once. This receptor was taken from a woman in her 30s in good health. V gene TRBV19 combines with J gene TRBJ2-1; D gene uncertain. The sample consisted of naive CD4+ T cells sorted from blood. Stated subset: CD45RA+ positively selected. CDR3: CASSIFTTDNEQFF. In DNA form, the CDR3 reads TGTGCCAGTAGTATCTTCACTACCGACAATGAGCAGTTCTTC.